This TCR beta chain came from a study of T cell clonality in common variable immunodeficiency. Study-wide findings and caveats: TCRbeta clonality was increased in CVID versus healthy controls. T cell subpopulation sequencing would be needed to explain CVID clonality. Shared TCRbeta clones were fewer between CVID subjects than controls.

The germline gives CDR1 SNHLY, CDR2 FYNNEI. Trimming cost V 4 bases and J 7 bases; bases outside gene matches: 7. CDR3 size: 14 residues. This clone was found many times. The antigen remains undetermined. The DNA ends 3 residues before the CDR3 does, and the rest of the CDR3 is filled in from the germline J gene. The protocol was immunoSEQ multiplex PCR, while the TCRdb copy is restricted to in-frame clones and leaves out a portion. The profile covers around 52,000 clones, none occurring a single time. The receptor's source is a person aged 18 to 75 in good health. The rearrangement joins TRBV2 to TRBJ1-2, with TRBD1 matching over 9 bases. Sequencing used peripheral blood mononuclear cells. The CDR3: CASSGYRGHGGYTF. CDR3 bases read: TGTGCCAGCAGTGGGTACAGGGGGCACGGTGGC.